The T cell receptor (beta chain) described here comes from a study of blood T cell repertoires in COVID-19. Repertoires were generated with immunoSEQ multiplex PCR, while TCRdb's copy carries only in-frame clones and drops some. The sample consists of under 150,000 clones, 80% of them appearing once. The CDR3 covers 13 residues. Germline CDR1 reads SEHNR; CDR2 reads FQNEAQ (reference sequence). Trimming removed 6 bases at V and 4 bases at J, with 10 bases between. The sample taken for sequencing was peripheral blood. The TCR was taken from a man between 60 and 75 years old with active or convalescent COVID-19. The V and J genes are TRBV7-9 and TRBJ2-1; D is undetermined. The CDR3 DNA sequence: TGTGCCAGCAGACTGGGCGCGTACAATGAGCAGTTCTTC. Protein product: CASRLGAYNEQFF.